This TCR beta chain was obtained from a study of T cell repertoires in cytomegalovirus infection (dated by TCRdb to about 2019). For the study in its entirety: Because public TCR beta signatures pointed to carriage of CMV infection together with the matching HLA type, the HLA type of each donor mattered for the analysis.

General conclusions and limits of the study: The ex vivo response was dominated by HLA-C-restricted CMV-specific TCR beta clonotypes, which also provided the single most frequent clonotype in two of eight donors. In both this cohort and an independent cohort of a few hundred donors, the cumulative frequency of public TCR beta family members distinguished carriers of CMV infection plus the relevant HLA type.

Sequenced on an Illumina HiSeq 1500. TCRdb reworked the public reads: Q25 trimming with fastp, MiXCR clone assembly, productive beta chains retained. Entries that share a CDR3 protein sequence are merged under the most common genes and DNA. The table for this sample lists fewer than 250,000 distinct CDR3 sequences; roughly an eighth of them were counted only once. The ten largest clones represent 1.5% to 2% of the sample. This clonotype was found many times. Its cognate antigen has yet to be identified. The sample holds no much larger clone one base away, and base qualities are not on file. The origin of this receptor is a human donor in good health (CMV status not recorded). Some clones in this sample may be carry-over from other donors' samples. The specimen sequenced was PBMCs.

CDR3 protein: CASSQVRGPQETQYF. The DNA reads as follows: TGTGCCAGCAGCCAAGTAAGAGGGCCCCAAGAGACCCAGTACTTC. The chain is assembled from TRBV4-2 and TRBJ2-5; TRBD2 is a weak D gene call, 5 bases matching. Taken from cysteine to phenylalanine, the CDR3 has 15 residues. This entry keeps only the CDR3 DNA: 45 bases, framed from base 1. The germline V gene sets CDR1 to LGHNA and CDR2 to YNFKEQ. V and J lose 1 base and 1 base, and a span of 10 bases separates them.